These 19 T cell receptor beta chains originate from one sample sequenced in a study of cytomegalovirus exposure and HLA in healthy donors. It was with 60 Vbeta and 13 Jbeta primers that the PCR ran. TCRdb's copy holds only in-frame clones and misses some; the assay was immunoSEQ multiplex PCR. The sample has 80,000 or so clones; under 80% are singletons. The sample consisted of PBMCs. All receptors come from a man aged 25 to 40 in good health and CMV-seropositive.

The rearrangement joins TRBV4-2 to TRBJ2-6, with TRBD1 as a possible D gene (6 bases). V shed 5 bases and J shed 0 bases, with 14 bases lying between them. Germline loops: CDR1 LGHNA, CDR2 YNFKEQ. CDR3 length: 17 amino acids. CDR3 in DNA: TGTGCCAGCAGCTCAGGGGCGGGTAGCTCTGGGGCCAACGTCCTGACTTTC. Translation gives CASSSGAGSSGANVLTF.

This clone has just a few counts. The CDR3 sequence: CASSGWSNEKLFF. CDR3 coding DNA: TGTGCCAGCAGCGGATGGAGTAATGAAAAACTGTTTTTT. The rearrangement uses TRBV5-5 and TRBJ1-4; no definite D call. Trimming removed 4 bases at V and 4 bases at J, with 8 bases between. CDR1 is SGHKS and CDR2 is YYEKEE in the germline V gene (reference sequence). The CDR3 has 13 residues.

The chain uses TRBV4-3 and TRBJ1-5, with D unresolved. Per the germline V gene, CDR1 is LGHNA and CDR2 is YSLEER. V was shortened by 3 bases and J by 3 bases, with 12 bases between the two germline ends. The CDR3 spans 15 residues. This CDR3 reads CASSQTLATNQPQHF. CDR3 nucleotide sequence: TGCGCCAGCAGCCAGACCCTAGCTACCAATCAGCCCCAGCATTTT.

The CDR3 DNA reads as TGTGCCAGCAGCGTAGAGCCCAGCGGGAGGTTCTCTGGGGCCAACGTCCTGACTTTC. Amino acids: CASSVEPSGRFSGANVLTF. The gene calls are TRBV9 and TRBJ2-6; 9 bases are shared with TRBD2. Trimming took 0 bases from V and 0 from J; bases not matched to a gene: 7. CDR3 size: 19 residues. CDR1 and CDR2 from the germline V gene are SGDLS and YYNGEE.

The V and J genes are TRBV19 and TRBJ1-1; the D is unclear. This CDR3 is built from 13 residues. V gave up 3 bases and J gave up 4 bases, with 9 bases separating them. Germline lookup yields CDR1 LNHDA and CDR2 SQIVND (reference sequence). Here the CDR3 reads CASSIGQRTEAFF. CDR3 nucleotide sequence: TGTGCCAGTAGTATTGGCCAGCGCACTGAAGCTTTCTTT.

This chain joins TRBV7-2 and TRBJ1-5; D unresolved. The CDR3 length is 13 residues. The germline V and J ends were trimmed by 5 bases and 4 bases, with 9 bases remaining between them. Per germline, CDR1 SGHTA and CDR2 FQGNSA. The CDR3 reads CASSPDGNQPQHF. The DNA of the CDR3 is TGTGCCAGCAGCCCAGACGGGAATCAGCCCCAGCATTTT.

This chain connects TRBV4-1 to TRBJ2-3, with TRBD1 as a possible D gene (6 bases). CDR3 size: 16 residues. Germline assignment: CDR1 MGHRA and CDR2 YSYEKL. Trimming took off 0 bases at V and 1 base at J, with 11 bases between the two ends. The CDR3 region is CASSQESAGGTDTQYF. The CDR3 DNA follows: TGCGCCAGCAGCCAAGAGTCGGCAGGGGGCACAGATACGCAGTATTTT.

V and J are TRBV28 and TRBJ2-1; TRBD1 matches at 8 bases. The germline gives CDR1 MDHEN, CDR2 SYDVKM. V was pared by 6 bases and J by 8 bases, with 9 bases of the junction left unmatched. CDR3 length equals 14 residues. CDR3 sequence reads: CASSSDREVDEQFF. The DNA for the CDR3 is TGTGCCAGCAGCTCGGACAGGGAAGTCGATGAGCAGTTCTTC.

The J gene is TRBJ1-2, the V gene TRBV2; the match to TRBD1 covers 10 bases. V lost 9 bases to trimming and J lost 4 bases; unmatched junction nucleotides: 8. Per the germline V gene, CDR1 is SNHLY and CDR2 is FYNNEI. The CDR3 sequence is 14 residues long. For the CDR3, the DNA is TGTGCCAGGGGACAGGGGTTCATCACCTATGGCTACACCTTC. Encoded protein: CARGQGFITYGYTF.

The chain joins TRBV6-1 to TRBJ1-5; no clear D. Trimming removed 6 bases from V and 3 bases from J, with 12 bases in between. Looked up from germline, CDR1 is MNHNS and CDR2 is SASEGT. CDR3 size: 14 residues. DNA for the CDR3: TGTGCCAGCAGCCTTGGAGGATTCAATCAGCCCCAGCATTTT. Amino acids: CASSLGGFNQPQHF.

In this sample, this clone turned up once. The gene calls are TRBV4-3 and TRBJ1-3; unclear D gene. CDR1 is LGHNA and CDR2 is YSLEER in the germline V gene. The CDR3 loop spans 12 amino acids. Deletions cut 3 bases from V and 7 bases from J, with 7 bases between. CDR3 coding DNA: TGCGCCAGCAGCCACGAACGGAACACCATATATTTT. As protein: CASSHERNTIYF.

The rearrangement joins TRBV2 to TRBJ2-5; 8 bases are a match to TRBD2. The V gene's germline CDR1 is SNHLY and CDR2 FYNNEI. This CDR3 comprises 16 residues. J lost 4 bases, V lost 6 bases, and 13 bases had no gene match. Here the CDR3 DNA reads TGTGCCAGCAGGGGGTGGCTAGCGGGTTTTGGAGAGACCCAGTACTTC. Amino acids: CASRGWLAGFGETQYF. Combining the CDR3 with reference TRBV2 and TRBJ2-5 gives the whole variable domain EPEVTQTPSHQVTQMGQEVILRCVPISNHLYFYWYRQILGQKVEFLVSFYNNEISEKSEIFDDQFSVERPDGSNFTLKIRSTKLEDSAMYFCASRGWLAGFGETQYFGPGTRLLVL.

The chain recombines TRBV29-1 with TRBJ2-7; the D is unclear. Germline V gene sequence: CDR1 SQVTM, CDR2 ANQGSEA. V lost 5 bases, J lost 0 bases, and 8 bases lay in between. CDR3 length equals 12 residues. The CDR3 DNA follows: TGCAGCGTTATAGAGAGCTCCTACGAGCAGTACTTC. Translation gives CSVIESSYEQYF.

The chain recombines TRBV5-8 with TRBJ1-1, with TRBD1 identical over 7 bases. Germline CDR1 reads SGHTS; CDR2 reads YDEGEE. The CDR3 consists of 15 residues. Trimming removed 2 bases from V and 5 bases from J; junction bases left unmatched: 9. CDR3 protein: CASSFGGGFRTEAFF. In DNA, the CDR3 is TGTGCCAGCAGCTTTGGAGGGGGCTTCCGTACTGAAGCTTTCTTT.

The chain employs TRBV6-4 and TRBJ2-1; 10 bases agree with TRBD2. V dropped 2 bases and J dropped 8; count of bases not matched to a gene: 3. This CDR3 has 14 residues. From germline, CDR1 is MRHNA and CDR2 SNTAGT. DNA of the CDR3: TGTGCCAGCAGTGACATAGCGGGGGGCGATGAGCAGTTCTTC. Residues: CASSDIAGGDEQFF.

The chain uses TRBV5-1 and TRBJ2-3; TRBD1 is a possible D gene (5 bases). CDR1 is SGHRS, CDR2 YFSETQ, per germline. Trimming cost V 3 bases and J 6 bases, with 20 bases left between them. The CDR3 consists of 16 residues. This chain's CDR3 is CASSSKGNSIDDTQYF. The CDR3 DNA reads as TGCGCCAGCAGCTCTAAGGGGAACTCCATTGATGATACGCAGTATTTT.

This clone was observed a single time. The V call is TRBV4-2, the J call TRBJ2-5; D might be TRBD1 (6 bases). The DNA end is a closer match to TRBJ2-7, so the J assignment may be wrong. The CDR3 has 14 residues. Germline V gene sequence: CDR1 LGHNA, CDR2 YNFKEQ. CDR3 in DNA: TGTGCCAGCAGCCGCGACAGGATCTCCTACGAGCAGTACTTC. As protein: CASSRDRISYEQYF.

This chain joins TRBV11-2 and TRBJ2-2; D is unresolved. The length of the CDR3 is 16 residues. Trimming cost V 1 base and J 4 bases, with 13 bases left between them. The germline gives CDR1 SGHAT, CDR2 FQNNGV. This CDR3 reads CASSLVVSPPTGELFF. CDR3 sequence (DNA): TGTGCCAGCAGCTTAGTTGTCAGTCCCCCCACCGGGGAGCTGTTTTTT.

The V gene is TRBV15, the J gene TRBJ2-5; possible D gene TRBD1, 5 bases. Trimming pared 0 bases from V and 4 bases from J, leaving 12 bases between. CDR1 is LNHNV, CDR2 YYDKDF, per germline (reference sequence). The CDR3 loop spans 15 amino acids. CDR3 nucleotide sequence: TGTGCCACCAGCAGAGATGGGGCGGCGCGAGAGACCCAGTACTTC. It yields the protein CATSRDGAARETQYF.